Following are 14 T cell receptor beta chains from one sample sequenced in a study of CD8 T cells in ankylosing spondylitis. Study-wide points: Several highly homologous variants formed a TCR beta motif that appeared characteristic of ankylosing spondylitis blood.

The antigens of these receptors remain unknown. Each CDR3 protein is one row after TCRdb ran MiXCR on the 5' RACE reads. The sample carries about 420,000 distinct CDR3 sequences, under 25% recorded once. Source material: blood, either unsorted or a sorted T cell fraction (not recorded which). Receptors originate from a male donor with ankylosing spondylitis.

This clonotype was observed a handful of times. The chain combines TRBV12-3 or TRBV12-4 with TRBJ1-6; D gene ambiguous. The germline V and J ends were trimmed by 2 bases and 2 bases, with 16 bases remaining between them. The CDR3 runs to 18 residues. CDR3: CASSLYRPSDPYNSPLHF. The CDR3 DNA sequence: TGTGCCAGCAGTTTATATAGACCCTCGGACCCCTATAATTCACCCCTCCACTTT.

The chain joins TRBV4-1 to TRBJ1-2; D unresolved. The CDR3 spans 12 residues. V was trimmed by 2 bases and J by 4 bases, leaving 5 bases between them. Germline values: CDR1 MGHRA, CDR2 YSYEKL. The CDR3 reads CASSQLGYGYTF. CDR3 sequence (DNA): TGCGCCAGCAGCCAACTGGGCTATGGCTACACCTTC.

The chain uses TRBV30 and TRBJ1-1; D gene uncertain. Germline V gene sequence: CDR1 GTSNPN, CDR2 SVGIG (reference sequence). The CDR3 totals 13 residues. V shed 0 bases and J shed 3 bases, with 8 bases lying between them. The CDR3 DNA reads TGTGCCTGGAGTGTGAGGGAGGACACTGAAGCTTTCTTT. As protein: CAWSVREDTEAFF.

This chain connects TRBV4-3 to TRBJ2-2; no clear D gene. This CDR3 spans 14 amino acids. The V gene's germline CDR1 is LGHNA and CDR2 YSLEER. Deletions cut 1 base from V and 7 bases from J, with 10 bases between. The DNA of the CDR3 is TGCGCCAGCAGCCAAGCTTGGAAGAACGGGGAGCTGTTTTTT. The encoded protein is CASSQAWKNGELFF.

This clonotype was counted between two and nine times. V gene TRBV25-1 combines with J gene TRBJ2-5; D is unresolved. The CDR3 sequence is 11 residues long. Trimming removed 7 bases at V and 2 bases at J, with 5 bases between. Per the germline V gene, CDR1 is MGHDK and CDR2 is SYGVNS. CDR3 sequence reads: CASNLQETQYF. As DNA, the CDR3 is TGTGCCAGCAACCTGCAAGAGACCCAGTACTTC.

This clonotype has a handful of counts. The V call is TRBV9, the J call TRBJ2-2, with 12 nucleotides matching TRBD2. With 4 bases clipped from V and 5 bases from J, the junction kept 9 bases outside the gene matches. The CDR3 totals 17 residues. CDR1 and CDR2 from the germline V gene are SGDLS and YYNGEE. The CDR3 spells CASSTLAGGSITGELFF. For the CDR3, the DNA is TGTGCCAGCAGCACACTAGCGGGAGGCTCTATTACCGGGGAGCTGTTTTTT.

The CDR3 DNA reads as TGTGCCAGCAGTTTGGAGATTTTCCACTATGGCTACACCTTC. This sequence encodes CASSLEIFHYGYTF. The J gene is TRBJ1-2, the V gene TRBV12-3 or TRBV12-4, with D uncertain. The V and J ends lost 3 bases and 3 bases respectively, with 11 bases between them. This CDR3 spans 14 amino acids.

The V call is TRBV6-5, the J call TRBJ2-5; 8 bases match TRBD1. V shed 2 bases and J 5 bases; nucleotides not matched to a gene: 4. Germline V gene sequence: CDR1 MNHEY, CDR2 SVGAGI. CDR3 length: 14 amino acids. CDR3 residues: CASSYGDRRETQYF. The CDR3 DNA reads as TGTGCCAGCAGTTACGGGGACAGGCGGGAGACCCAGTACTTC.

The chain carries TRBV5-1 and TRBJ1-1, with 8 bases identical to TRBD1. V was pared by 4 bases and J by 1 base, with 6 bases of the junction left unmatched. This CDR3 is 15 amino acids long. Germline CDR1 is SGHRS and CDR2 is YFSETQ. The CDR3, as DNA: TGCGCCAGCAGCCCCCTGACAGGGGAGAACACTGAAGCTTTCTTT. Translating it yields CASSPLTGENTEAFF.

The chain recombines TRBV12-3 or TRBV12-4 with TRBJ2-3, with 11 bases aligning to TRBD2. The V gene end was trimmed by 5 bases and the J gene end by 5 bases; junction bases not matched to a gene: 9. This CDR3 is 16 amino acids long. The CDR3 DNA is TGTGCCAGCAGTGGGGGGCTAGCGGGAGGTATAGATACGCAGTATTTT. Translation gives CASSGGLAGGIDTQYF.

This clonotype was picked up a small number of times. The V gene is TRBV9, the J gene TRBJ2-7, with TRBD2 matching over 11 bases. Per germline, CDR1 SGDLS and CDR2 YYNGEE. J gave up 0 bases and V 3 bases, and 5 bases lay outside the gene matches. The CDR3 loop spans 16 amino acids. CDR3 loop: CASSATTSGGSYEQYF. The CDR3 DNA reads as TGTGCCAGCAGCGCCACTACTAGCGGGGGCTCCTACGAGCAGTACTTC.

The V gene is TRBV7-9, the J gene TRBJ2-3; 9 bases agree with TRBD1. The germline V gene encodes CDR1 SEHNR and CDR2 FQNEAQ (reference sequence). This CDR3 region has 16 residues. Germline trimming cut 5 bases from V and 2 bases from J; bases unmatched to any gene: 8. The CDR3 sequence: CASSPEQGAYTDTQYF. The CDR3 DNA reads as TGTGCCAGCAGCCCAGAACAGGGGGCCTACACAGATACGCAGTATTTT.

This clonotype was picked up a small number of times. J is TRBJ2-3 and V is TRBV5-6; D call uncertain. Germline V gene lookup returns CDR1 SGHDT and CDR2 YYEEEE. CDR3 length equals 15 residues. V was trimmed by 1 base and J by 2 bases, leaving 11 bases between them. CDR3 nucleotides: TGTGCCAGCAGCTTGATAAGCAGATACACAGATACGCAGTATTTT. Translation gives CASSLISRYTDTQYF.

The V and J genes are TRBV24-1 and TRBJ2-1; 11 nucleotides agree with TRBD1. Germline V gene sequence: CDR1 KGHDR, CDR2 SFDVKD. This CDR3 has 16 amino acids. Germline trimming cut 2 bases from V and 8 bases from J; bases unmatched to any gene: 7. The CDR3 DNA is TGTGCCACCAGTGATTCGGACAGGGGGCTGCAGGATGAGCAGTTCTTC. This codes for CATSDSDRGLQDEQFF.